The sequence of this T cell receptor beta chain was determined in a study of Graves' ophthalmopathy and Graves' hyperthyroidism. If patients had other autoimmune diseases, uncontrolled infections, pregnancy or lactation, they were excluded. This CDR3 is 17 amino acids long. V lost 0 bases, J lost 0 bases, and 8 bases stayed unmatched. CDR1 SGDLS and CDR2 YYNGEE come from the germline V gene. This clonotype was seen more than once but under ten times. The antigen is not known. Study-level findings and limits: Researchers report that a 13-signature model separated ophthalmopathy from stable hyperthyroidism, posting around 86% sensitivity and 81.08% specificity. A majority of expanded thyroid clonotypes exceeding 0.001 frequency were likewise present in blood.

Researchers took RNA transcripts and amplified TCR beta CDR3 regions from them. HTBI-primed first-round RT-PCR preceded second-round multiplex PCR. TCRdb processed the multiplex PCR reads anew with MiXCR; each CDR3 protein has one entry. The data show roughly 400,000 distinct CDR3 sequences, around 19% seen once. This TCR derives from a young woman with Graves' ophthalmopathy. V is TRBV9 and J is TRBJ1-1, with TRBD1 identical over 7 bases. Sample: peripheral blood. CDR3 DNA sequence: TGTGCCAGCAGCGTAGGGGTCTCGGGACAGATGAACACTGAAGCTTTCTTT. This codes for CASSVGVSGQMNTEAFF.